These 9 T cell receptor beta chains were all obtained from the same sample, sequenced in a study of CD8+CD57+ T cells in acquired aplastic anemia. Using genomic DNA as the template, TCR beta VDJ and CDR3 profiling was carried out. TCRdb re-derived calls from the reads in MiXCR, one entry per CDR3 protein. The sample holds fewer than 100,000 distinct CDR3 sequences, approximately 46% seen once. Sequences were obtained from sorted CD4+, CD8+, or CD8+CD57+ T cells (not recorded which) from PBMCs. The receptor set was obtained from a human donor in good health, serving as a control.

Of note for this clonotype: This may be a read error: a much more frequent sequence differs by one nucleotide. The chain uses TRBV12-5 and TRBJ1-1, with 8 bases fitting TRBD1. The germline V gene encodes CDR1 LGHNT and CDR2 FRNRAP. The CDR3 extends over 14 amino acids. V trimming: 7 bases; J trimming: 5 bases; junction bases outside the gene matches: 9. DNA of the CDR3: TGTGCTAGTGTTCCTCAGGGGGCGCAAACTGAAGCTTTCTTT. Translating gives CASVPQGAQTEAFF.

This clonotype has at least ten counts. The V call is TRBV9, the J call TRBJ2-2, with 8 bases matching TRBD1. Germline assignment: CDR1 SGDLS and CDR2 YYNGEE. V shed 0 bases and J 5 bases; nucleotides not matched to a gene: 18. The CDR3 length is 20 residues. CDR3 in DNA: TGTGCCAGCAGCGTAGGCTCCGGGACAGGACGACTCAGGGATACCGGGGAGCTGTTTTTT. This encodes CASSVGSGTGRLRDTGELFF.

This clonotype was counted at least ten times. The chain links TRBV9 to TRBJ1-5; D not resolved. The CDR3 runs to 13 residues. V lost 4 bases and J lost 7, with 12 bases in between. Germline CDR1 reads SGDLS; CDR2 reads YYNGEE. This CDR3 is CASSLGSDQPQHF. The CDR3 coding sequence is TGTGCCAGCAGCCTGGGGTCAGACCAGCCCCAGCATTTT.

The V call is TRBV10-1, the J call TRBJ2-2; D gene uncertain. Germline loops: CDR1 WNHNN, CDR2 SYGVQD (reference sequence). The CDR3 covers 14 residues. V lost 6 bases and J lost 5, with 13 bases in between. CDR3: CASSQEEETGELFF. CDR3 in DNA: TGCGCCAGCAGCCAAGAAGAGGAGACCGGGGAGCTGTTTTTT.

This clonotype has at least ten counts. This chain uses TRBV5-8 with TRBJ2-7; 10 nucleotides match TRBD1. V lost 4 bases, J lost 4 bases, and 8 bases stayed unmatched. Germline V CDR1 and CDR2: SGHTS, YDEGEE. This CDR3 has 15 amino acids. The CDR3 sequence: CASSDGGTGVYEQYF. For the CDR3, the DNA is TGTGCCAGCAGCGACGGCGGGACAGGGGTTTACGAGCAGTACTTC.

This clonotype was seen at least ten times. The chain carries TRBV12-3 or TRBV12-4 and TRBJ1-2; no definite D call. The length of the CDR3 is 16 residues. Trimming removed 3 bases from V and 2 bases from J, with 16 bases in between. CDR3: CASSLAPGSSNYGYTF. DNA of the CDR3: TGTGCCAGCAGTTTGGCCCCCGGCAGTTCCAACTATGGCTACACCTTC.

This clonotype showed up many times. This chain connects TRBV5-1 to TRBJ1-1; weak D call: TRBD1 (6 bases). The CDR3 is made up of 13 amino acids. V lost 0 bases to trimming and J lost 6 bases, with 9 bases between them. Germline V gives CDR1 SGHRS, CDR2 YFSETQ. The CDR3 loop reads CASSLEGQPEAFF. The CDR3 DNA reads TGCGCCAGCAGCTTGGAAGGACAGCCTGAAGCTTTCTTT.

This clonotype was seen at least ten times. The V and J genes are TRBV20-1 and TRBJ2-5; perhaps TRBD2 as D (6 bases). There are 15 residues in the CDR3. Per germline, CDR1 DFQATT and CDR2 SNEGSKA (reference sequence). The V end was cut by 2 bases, the J end by 3 bases, with 16 bases between. CDR3 sequence reads: CSARPPGGIEETQYF. The CDR3 bases are TGCAGTGCTAGACCCCCGGGCGGGATAGAAGAGACCCAGTACTTC.

This clonotype was picked up many times. Just one base apart from a much larger clone, this may be a read error. The chain joins TRBV25-1 to TRBJ2-3; TRBD2 matches 9 bases. J was trimmed by 2 bases and V by 4 bases; bases with no gene match: 4. The CDR3 has 15 residues. From germline, CDR1 is MGHDK and CDR2 SYGVNS. In nucleotides, the CDR3 is TGTGCCAGCAGTGCCCTAGCGGGGACCACAGATACGCAGTATTTT. It encodes CASSALAGTTDTQYF.